This T cell receptor (beta chain) was sequenced during a study of shared clonotypes between healthy human individuals. Study information: Each donor contributed plates that comprised three CD4 naive, three CD4 memory, two CD8 naive and one CD8 memory.

The germline CDR1 and CDR2 sequences are MNHEY and SMNVEV (reference sequence). The CDR3 has 15 residues. V was clipped by 3 bases and J by 0 bases, with 9 bases between them. The method was immunoSEQ multiplex PCR; TCRdb's version includes in-frame clones alone and lacks a portion of them. Of about 2.1 million clones in the sample, around 93% were seen once. The count of this clone is one. Its specificity is unknown. Other nucleotide sequences in the sample specify the same CDR3. Only CD45RO-negative cells positively selected for CCR7 counted as naive CD8 cells, so terminally differentiated effector memory CD45RA+ cells were excluded. General study findings and limits: Depth was large, yet rarefaction showed that sorted-subset sequencing was incomplete.

What was sequenced was naive CD8+ T cells from PBMCs. The sequence derives from a man younger than 35 in good health. Some clones in this sample may be carry-over from other donors' samples. This rearrangement joins TRBV27 to TRBJ2-1, with D unresolved. The CDR3 sequence: CASSLGRNSYNEQFF. The CDR3 nucleotides read TGTGCCAGCAGTTTGGGCAGGAACTCCTACAATGAGCAGTTCTTC.